The 8 T cell receptor beta chains given below trace back to one sample, sequenced in a study of shared clonotypes between healthy human individuals. Clones were sequenced by immunoSEQ multiplex PCR, and TCRdb holds only the in-frame ones, with some missing. The data show 2,100,000 or so clones, approximately 96% seen once. Sample: naive CD4+ T cells sorted from blood. The subset was: CD45RA+ positively selected. The receptors were sampled from a man between 18 and 29 years old in good health.

V gene TRBV11-3 combines with J gene TRBJ2-4; D might be TRBD2 (6 bases). CDR1 is SGHNT and CDR2 is YENEEA in the germline V gene. Trimming left V 4 bases short and J 15 bases short, with 16 bases between. The CDR3 runs to 12 residues. CDR3 amino acids: CASSSDYSRGYF. The DNA of the CDR3 is TGTGCCAGCAGCTCGGACTACTCCCGTGGGTACTTC.

This clone was picked up one time. The V call is TRBV2, the J call TRBJ2-1; D unresolved. Between the trimmed V and J ends, which lost 6 bases and 0 bases, there was a span of 12 bases. This CDR3 is built from 15 residues. Germline values: CDR1 SNHLY, CDR2 FYNNEI. The CDR3 is CASRPTASSYNEQFF. Here the CDR3 DNA reads TGTGCCAGCAGACCTACAGCGAGCTCCTACAATGAGCAGTTCTTC.

This clone has just one count. The rearrangement joins TRBV11-2 to TRBJ1-2, with D tentatively TRBD1 (5 bases). Trimming removed 0 bases from V and 0 bases from J, with 8 bases in between. The CDR3 totals 15 residues. In germline, CDR1 is SGHAT, CDR2 FQNNGV. The CDR3 DNA reads TGTGCCAGCAGCTTAGACAGGGTTTCTAACTATGGCTACACCTTC. Protein sequence: CASSLDRVSNYGYTF.

J is TRBJ1-2 and V is TRBV4-3; tentatively, D is TRBD1 (6 bases). The CDR3 is 14 amino acids. Germline assignment: CDR1 LGHNA and CDR2 YSLEER. V dropped 0 bases and J dropped 7 bases, with 12 bases sitting between them. The CDR3 is CASSQESKGGGYTF. The CDR3 DNA follows: TGCGCCAGCAGCCAAGAATCGAAGGGGGGTGGCTACACCTTC.

The chain couples TRBV25-1 to TRBJ2-1; D perhaps matches TRBD2 (7 bases). The CDR3 covers 16 residues. Between the trimmed V and J ends, which lost 3 bases and 7 bases, there was a span of 19 bases. Germline assignment: CDR1 MGHDK and CDR2 SYGVNS. The CDR3 loop reads CASSDPAGGHRNEQFF. The CDR3 DNA is TGTGCCAGCAGTGATCCCGCCGGGGGGCATAGGAATGAGCAGTTCTTC.

CDR3 DNA sequence: TGTGCCAGCAGATCTAGCGGGGGAAACACCGGGGAGCTGTTTTTT. This sequence encodes CASRSSGGNTGELFF. V gene TRBV2 combines with J gene TRBJ2-2; 10 bases are a match to TRBD2. Losses at the gene ends were 6 bases for V and 2 bases for J; bases not matched to a gene: 3. The CDR3 length is 15 residues. The V gene's germline CDR1 is SNHLY and CDR2 FYNNEI.

This chain links TRBV6-6 with TRBJ2-7; the D is unclear. The CDR3 sequence is 15 residues long. V dropped 0 bases and J dropped 6 bases, with 15 bases sitting between them. Germline V lookup: CDR1 MNHNY, CDR2 SVGAGI (reference sequence). The CDR3 DNA reads as TGTGCCAGCAGTTACTCAATAAATCAAGGGTCCGAGCAGTACTTC. The encoded protein is CASSYSINQGSEQYF.

This rearrangement joins TRBV11-2 to TRBJ2-7, with D unresolved. Trimming pared 7 bases from V and 4 bases from J, leaving 23 bases between. The CDR3 runs to 16 residues. In germline, CDR1 is SGHAT, CDR2 FQNNGV. The CDR3 protein is CASTSLGLQIDYEQYF. The CDR3 coding sequence is TGTGCCAGCACCTCTTTGGGCTTACAGATCGATTACGAGCAGTACTTC.